Below, 23 T cell receptor beta chains from the same sample are listed, as sequenced in a study of blood T cells in healthy people across ages. A second PCR of about 7 to 12 cycles used a sample-barcoded 5' primer and a J-beta primer mix. TCRdb recomputed calls from the 5' RACE reads with MiXCR, one row per CDR3 protein. The sample lists about 1.6 million distinct CDR3 sequences, about 35% occurring once. Sequences were obtained from blood. These receptors all come from a woman under 40 in good health.

J is TRBJ2-1 and V is TRBV6-1, with D maybe TRBD2 (6 bases). The V end lost 6 bases, the J end lost 0 bases, and 12 bases lay between the germline ends. The CDR3 has 15 residues. The V gene's germline CDR1 is MNHNS and CDR2 SASEGT. The CDR3: CASRSSRDSYNEQFF. The CDR3 DNA reads TGTGCCAGCAGGAGTTCGCGGGACTCCTACAATGAGCAGTTCTTC.

This clonotype was observed a handful of times. V gene TRBV24-1 combines with J gene TRBJ2-3; 7 nucleotides align to TRBD2. With V trimmed by 3 bases and J by 0 bases, 5 bases remained unmatched. This CDR3 spans 16 amino acids. CDR1 and CDR2 (germline): KGHDR, SFDVKD. Here the CDR3 reads CATSDDPAGSTDTQYF. The CDR3 DNA sequence: TGTGCCACCAGTGATGACCCAGCGGGGAGCACAGATACGCAGTATTTT.

This chain links TRBV6-6 with TRBJ2-3, with 8 positions matching TRBD1. V shed 4 bases and J 4 bases; nucleotides not matched to a gene: 13. The length of the CDR3 is 17 residues. Germline V gives CDR1 MNHNY, CDR2 SVGAGI (reference sequence). The CDR3 DNA is TGTGCCAGCAGTTCCACAGGGGGACAAGGAGTGGCAGATACGCAGTATTTT. Its protein product is CASSSTGGQGVADTQYF.

This chain joins TRBV3-1 and TRBJ1-1; 8 bases match TRBD1. This CDR3 has 15 amino acids. Germline CDR1 is LGHDT and CDR2 is YNNKEL (reference sequence). V shed 4 bases and J 3 bases; nucleotides not matched to a gene: 7. CDR3 coding DNA: TGTGCCAGCAGCCGTCTAACAGGGGGATACACTGAAGCTTTCTTT. Its translation is CASSRLTGGYTEAFF.

This clonotype was seen only a few times. The chain employs TRBV29-1 and TRBJ2-1, with D possibly being TRBD1 (5 bases). The V and J ends lost 6 bases and 0 bases respectively, with 12 bases between them. Germline V lookup: CDR1 SQVTM, CDR2 ANQGSEA. CDR3 size: 14 residues. CDR3 nucleotide sequence: TGCAGCGTGATGACAGAGAACTCCTACAATGAGCAGTTCTTC. Translated: CSVMTENSYNEQFF.

The chain is built from TRBV6-5 and TRBJ2-7; 9 bases are shared with TRBD2. J was trimmed by 5 bases and V by 7 bases; bases with no gene match: 18. CDR3 size: 17 residues. The germline V gene encodes CDR1 MNHEY and CDR2 SVGAGI. The CDR3: CASITRASGDPHHEQYF. Written as DNA, the CDR3 is TGTGCCAGCATCACCCGAGCTAGCGGGGATCCGCACCACGAGCAGTACTTC.

This clonotype has ten or more counts. V is TRBV29-1 and J is TRBJ2-3; possibly TRBD1 for D (5 bases). Germline V gene sequence: CDR1 SQVTM, CDR2 ANQGSEA. The CDR3 has 12 amino acids. The V end was cut by 3 bases, the J end by 2 bases, with 6 bases between. The CDR3 sequence: CSVDGHTDTQYF. For the CDR3, the DNA is TGCAGCGTTGATGGACACACAGATACGCAGTATTTT.

This clonotype has more than one count but fewer than ten. The genes are TRBV5-1 and TRBJ1-4; TRBD1 matches 7 bases. There are 15 residues in the CDR3. After removal of 1 base from V and 5 bases from J, the junction contained 5 bases not matched to a gene. From germline, CDR1 is SGHRS and CDR2 YFSETQ. In nucleotides, the CDR3 is TGCGCCAGCAGCTTGAGACAGGGCAACAATGAAAAACTGTTTTTT. Amino acid sequence: CASSLRQGNNEKLFF. The variable domain in full, completed from reference TRBV5-1 and TRBJ1-4, reads KAGVTQTPRYLIKTRGQQVTLSCSPISGHRSVSWYQQTPGQGLQFLFEYFSETQRNKGNFPGRFSGRQFSNSRSEMNVSTLELGDSALYLCASSLRQGNNEKLFFGSGTQLSVL.

This clonotype was seen only once. The junction shows a germline mismatch at one end, possibly a read error. The chain combines TRBV5-5 with TRBJ2-1; tentatively, D is TRBD1 (6 bases). The germline V gene has CDR1 SGHKS and CDR2 YYEKEE (reference sequence). This CDR3 contains 14 residues. The CDR3 sequence: CASSFRGQDNKQFF. The CDR3 DNA is TGTGCCAGCAGCTTTAGGGGACAAGACAATAAGCAGTTCTTC.

V usage is TRBV13 and J usage is TRBJ1-1, with 8 nucleotides matching TRBD1. Trimming took 5 bases from V and 1 from J; bases not matched to a gene: 6. The germline CDR1 and CDR2 sequences are PRHDT and FYEKMQ (reference sequence). The CDR3 contains 15 residues. CDR3 amino acids: CASSPTGTGNTEAFF. The CDR3 DNA reads as TGTGCCAGCAGCCCAACCGGGACAGGGAACACTGAAGCTTTCTTT.

This chain uses TRBV6-4 with TRBJ2-3; either TRBD1 or TRBD2 may supply D (6 bases each). CDR3 size: 15 residues. Germline lookup yields CDR1 MRHNA and CDR2 SNTAGT. Trimming took off 2 bases at V and 7 bases at J, with 16 bases between the two ends. The CDR3 DNA reads as TGTGCCAGCAGTGACACCCACGGGGGCACGAATACGCAGTATTTT. Translated: CASSDTHGGTNTQYF.

As for this clonotype: This could be a read error, since a much larger clone is one nucleotide away. The V call is TRBV7-2, the J call TRBJ2-5; no definite D call. The CDR3 runs 12 residues. The germline CDR1 and CDR2 sequences are SGHTA and FQGNSA. The DNA of the CDR3 is TGTGCCTGCAGCTCGGTCCAAGAGACCCAGTACTTC. It translates to CACSSVQETQYF.

The chain is built from TRBV30 and TRBJ1-2, with 7 nucleotides matching TRBD1. The CDR3 covers 14 residues. Germline CDR1 GTSNPN, CDR2 SVGIG (reference sequence). J lost 3 bases, V lost 3 bases, and 7 bases had no gene match. The CDR3 DNA sequence: TGTGCCTGGAGGGATGACAGGGCCCACTATGGCTACACCTTC. It codes for CAWRDDRAHYGYTF.

V is TRBV20-1 and J is TRBJ2-1, with 10 bases that match TRBD2. This CDR3 region has 14 residues. J was trimmed by 4 bases and V by 5 bases; bases with no gene match: 5. Germline V gene data show CDR1 as DFQATT and CDR2 as SNEGSKA (reference sequence). The CDR3, as DNA: TGCAGTGCTCAAAGGACTAGCGGTTACAATGAGCAGTTCTTC. Its translation is CSAQRTSGYNEQFF.

Worth noting for this clonotype: The CDR3 does not end in the conserved phenylalanine or tryptophan, so this is likely a read error. J is TRBJ1-2 and V is TRBV2; TRBD1 matches at 12 bases. This CDR3 spans 13 amino acids. With V trimmed by 7 bases and J by 7 bases, 4 bases remained unmatched. Germline lookup yields CDR1 SNHLY and CDR2 FYNNEI. CDR3 amino acids: CASKGTGGFGYTC. The CDR3 DNA follows: TGTGCCAGCAAGGGGACAGGGGGCTTTGGCTACACCTGC.

The chain carries TRBV12-3 or TRBV12-4 and TRBJ1-2, with 9 bases matching TRBD1. There are 14 residues in the CDR3. The ends lost 6 bases at V and 4 bases at J; junction bases unmatched: 6. CDR3: CASRRDRAGYGYTF. DNA for the CDR3: TGTGCCAGCAGACGGGACAGGGCAGGCTATGGCTACACCTTC.

The chain carries TRBV13 and TRBJ2-1, with 14 bases identical to TRBD2. V was pared by 5 bases and J by 8 bases, with 11 bases of the junction left unmatched. Germline CDR1 reads PRHDT; CDR2 reads FYEKMQ (reference sequence). The CDR3 extends over 17 amino acids. CDR3 protein: CASSGFGTSGSVYEQFF. CDR3 nucleotide sequence: TGTGCCAGCAGCGGATTTGGGACTAGCGGGAGTGTCTATGAGCAGTTCTTC. Full variable domain (rest looked up from reference TRBV13 and TRBJ2-1): AAGVIQSPRHLIKEKRETATLKCYPIPRHDTVYWYQQGPGQDPQFLISFYEKMQSDKGSIPDRFSAQQFSDYHSELNMSSLELGDSALYFCASSGFGTSGSVYEQFFGPGTRLTVL.

The chain links TRBV6-1 to TRBJ2-7; 8 bases align to TRBD1. V shed 6 bases, J shed 0 bases, and the junction held 10 bases outside the gene matches. Germline lookup yields CDR1 MNHNS and CDR2 SASEGT. The CDR3 has 16 amino acids. CDR3 in DNA: TGTGCCAGCAGACCCGTAGGACAGGGCAGCTCCTACGAGCAGTACTTC. Protein product: CASRPVGQGSSYEQYF.

V is TRBV27 and J is TRBJ1-1; D is uncertain. Germline CDR1 MNHEY, CDR2 SMNVEV (reference sequence). This CDR3 is 16 amino acids long. V was trimmed by 0 bases and J by 2 bases, leaving 13 bases between them. The CDR3 DNA follows: TGTGCCAGCAGTTTATCCCAGACAAGACCAAACACTGAAGCTTTCTTT. Its translation is CASSLSQTRPNTEAFF.

V is TRBV20-1 and J is TRBJ2-5; D remains ambiguous. The CDR3 totals 13 residues. The germline V gene has CDR1 DFQATT and CDR2 SNEGSKA (reference sequence). The ends were cut back, 4 bases at V and 1 base at J, with 10 bases in the middle. The CDR3: CSANQDLQETQYF. As DNA, the CDR3 is TGCAGTGCTAACCAGGACCTCCAAGAGACCCAGTACTTC.

The rearrangement uses TRBV20-1 and TRBJ2-3, with D tentatively TRBD1 (6 bases). The germline V gene encodes CDR1 DFQATT and CDR2 SNEGSKA (reference sequence). CDR3 length: 15 residues. V lost 0 bases to trimming and J lost 2 bases, with 12 bases between them. Here the CDR3 reads CSARDGQGITDTQYF. In DNA, the CDR3 is TGCAGTGCTAGAGATGGTCAGGGGATCACAGATACGCAGTATTTT.

This clonotype was counted at least ten times. The chain is built from TRBV20-1 and TRBJ2-7; D is unresolved. Trimming removed 7 bases at V and 2 bases at J, with 9 bases between. The CDR3 has 11 amino acids. Germline V lookup: CDR1 DFQATT, CDR2 SNEGSKA (reference sequence). CDR3 loop: CSVPGPYEQYF. The DNA of the CDR3 is TGCAGTGTCCCCGGGCCCTACGAGCAGTACTTC.

The chain joins TRBV12-3 or TRBV12-4 to TRBJ1-1; D not resolved. This CDR3 contains 13 residues. With 4 bases removed from V and 0 bases from J, the gap between germline ends came to 6 bases. The CDR3 loop is CASSSPMNTEAFF. DNA for the CDR3: TGTGCCAGCAGTTCCCCGATGAACACTGAAGCTTTCTTT.